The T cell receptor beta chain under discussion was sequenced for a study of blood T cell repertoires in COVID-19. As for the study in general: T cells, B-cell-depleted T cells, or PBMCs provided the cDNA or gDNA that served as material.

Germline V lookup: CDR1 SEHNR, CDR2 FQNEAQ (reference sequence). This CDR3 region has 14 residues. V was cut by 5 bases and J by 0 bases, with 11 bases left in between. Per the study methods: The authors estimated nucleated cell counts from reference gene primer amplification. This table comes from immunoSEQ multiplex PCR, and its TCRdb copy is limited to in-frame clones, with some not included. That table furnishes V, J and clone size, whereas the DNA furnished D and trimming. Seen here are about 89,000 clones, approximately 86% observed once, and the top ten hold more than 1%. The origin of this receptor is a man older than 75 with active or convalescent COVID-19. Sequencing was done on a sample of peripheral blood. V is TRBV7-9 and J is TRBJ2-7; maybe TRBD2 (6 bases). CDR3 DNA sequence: TGTGCCAGCAGCCCGGGCGGGAACTCCTACGAGCAGTACTTC. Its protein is CASSPGGNSYEQYF.